One and the same sample provided the 9 T cell receptor beta chains below, sequenced in a study of blood T cell repertoires in COVID-19. Libraries were prepared by immunoSEQ multiplex PCR; TCRdb keeps only in-frame clonotypes and omits some of them. The repertoire holds 140,000 to 150,000 clones, with nearly 85% as singletons. The sequenced sample was peripheral blood. The source is a human donor in a cohort sampled during active COVID-19.

The chain joins TRBV4-1 to TRBJ2-1, with 12 bases fitting TRBD2. Trimming took 0 bases from V and 7 from J; bases not matched to a gene: 4. The CDR3 has 16 residues. The germline V gene encodes CDR1 MGHRA and CDR2 YSYEKL. In DNA form, the CDR3 reads TGCGCCAGCAGCCAAGATCCTAGCGGGAGGGTGAATGAGCAGTTCTTC. Amino acid sequence: CASSQDPSGRVNEQFF.

The chain joins TRBV24-1 to TRBJ2-3, with 13 bases aligning to TRBD2. Germline CDR1 reads KGHDR; CDR2 reads SFDVKD. The CDR3 is 18 amino acids. V lost 5 bases and J lost 0; bases outside the gene matches: 7. The DNA of the CDR3 is TGTGCCACCAGTGTCGGGGGACTAGCGGGGCCTAGCACAGATACGCAGTATTTT. Protein product: CATSVGGLAGPSTDTQYF.

The rearrangement links TRBV6-2 or TRBV6-3 to TRBJ1-2; 7 bases map to TRBD1. The germline V gene has CDR1 MNHEY and CDR2 SVGEGT. The CDR3 consists of 12 residues. The V gene end was trimmed by 5 bases and the J gene end by 8 bases; junction bases not matched to a gene: 5. CDR3 sequence: CASSTTGVGYTF. CDR3 nucleotide sequence: TGTGCCAGCAGTACCACAGGGGTGGGCTACACCTTC.

The chain uses TRBV24-1 and TRBJ2-3, with 11 bases fitting TRBD2. J gave up 5 bases and V 3 bases, and 9 bases lay outside the gene matches. Germline V gene data show CDR1 as KGHDR and CDR2 as SFDVKD. CDR3 size: 17 residues. CDR3 nucleotide sequence: TGTGCCACCAGTGATGCTGCTAGCGGGAGGCAGGGAGATACGCAGTATTTT. Protein: CATSDAASGRQGDTQYF.

The chain joins TRBV7-9 to TRBJ1-3, with TRBD1 matching over 8 bases. The CDR3 is made up of 17 amino acids. V gave up 6 bases and J gave up 0 bases; unmatched junction bases: 10. Looked up from germline, CDR1 is SEHNR and CDR2 is FQNEAQ (reference sequence). The CDR3 is CASRSGQGPSSGNTIYF. The CDR3 nucleotides are TGTGCCAGCAGATCTGGACAGGGCCCGTCCTCTGGAAACACCATATATTTT.

This sequence joins TRBV6-6 and TRBJ2-5, with D possibly being TRBD1 (5 bases). The CDR3 runs 15 residues. V was cut by 3 bases and J by 4 bases, with 15 bases left in between. Germline CDR1 and CDR2: MNHNY and SVGAGI (reference sequence). CDR3 protein: CASSYYRPPGETQYF. The CDR3 region has the DNA TGTGCCAGCAGTTATTACAGGCCCCCGGGAGAGACCCAGTACTTC.

The V and J genes are TRBV5-1 and TRBJ1-1, with 9 nucleotides matching TRBD1. The CDR3 is 15 amino acids. Trimming cost V 0 bases and J 4 bases; bases outside gene matches: 4. Germline CDR1 is SGHRS and CDR2 is YFSETQ. The DNA for the CDR3 is TGCGCCAGCAGCTTGGCCGAGACAGGGGGCACTGAAGCTTTCTTT. Its translation: CASSLAETGGTEAFF.

The sample holds a few counts of this clone. V and J are TRBV5-1 and TRBJ2-5, with 9 bases identical to TRBD1. The CDR3 has 16 amino acids. V shed 0 bases, J shed 5 bases, and the junction held 8 bases outside the gene matches. Per germline, CDR1 SGHRS and CDR2 YFSETQ. The CDR3 bases are TGCGCCAGCAGCTTGGATTTTCGCGGACAGGGGGAGACCCAGTACTTC. Its translation: CASSLDFRGQGETQYF.

The rearrangement joins TRBV11-3 to TRBJ2-5, with D possibly TRBD2 on 6 matching bases. Germline lookup yields CDR1 SGHNT and CDR2 YENEEA. Trimming left V 3 bases short and J 3 bases short, with 14 bases between. The CDR3 loop spans 15 amino acids. The CDR3 here is CASSFGTSSKETQYF. The CDR3 region has the DNA TGTGCCAGCAGCTTCGGAACTAGCAGTAAAGAGACCCAGTACTTC.